This TCR beta chain stems from a study of blood T cells in healthy people across ages. The overall study: For every two T cells, template switching captured about one barcoded beta molecule.

Isolation yielded PBMCs, at least 7 million per sample, in every case. Each sample yielded at least 5.5 micrograms of PBMC total RNA. Using a J-beta primer mix together with a sample-barcoded 5' primer, a second PCR was run for about 6 to 12 cycles. TCRdb re-called the 5' RACE reads with MiXCR, one entry per CDR3 protein. The sample yields hundreds of thousands of distinct CDR3 sequences, about 34% seen once. Findings of the study overall: Naive and antigen-experienced cells were not separated, limiting conclusive comparison.

Comment on this clonotype: The antigen is not known. A read error may be the cause here, since a much bigger clone is one base away.

The CDR3 loop spans 15 amino acids. The V gene's germline CDR1 is SGHRS and CDR2 YFSETQ. The TCR originated in a woman older than 75 in good health. V gene TRBV5-1 combines with J gene TRBJ2-1; D not resolved. The DNA end favors TRBJ2-7, so the J call may be wrong. The specimen sequenced was blood. The CDR3 protein is CASSKTARSYNEQYF. The CDR3 region has the DNA TGCGCCAGCAGCAAAACTGCGCGCTCCTACAATGAGCAGTACTTC.